This T cell receptor beta chain emerged from a study of shared clonotypes between healthy human individuals. Study background: Researchers drew samples from two women and three men aged 18 to 49.

With respect to this clone: Its target is unknown.

It was CD45RO-negative cells, positively selected for CCR7, that made up naive CD8 cells, with terminally differentiated effector memory CD45RA+ cells excluded. The repertoire was sequenced with immunoSEQ multiplex PCR; TCRdb's copy has only in-frame clones and lacks some. The table has 1.5 million to 2.5 million clones, around 96% seen once. After removal of 1 base from V and 1 base from J, the junction contained 7 bases not matched to a gene. CDR3 length equals 16 residues. Germline CDR1 reads SGHTA; CDR2 reads FQGNSA. Points from the study as a whole: Represented diversity (both genetic and exposure-history) was limited by the small number of donors.

The rearrangement uses TRBV7-2 and TRBJ2-7, with TRBD2 matching 7 bases. Sequenced material: naive CD8+ T cells sorted from blood. The TCR originated in a man aged 18 to 30 in good health. CDR3 nucleotides: TGTGCCAGCAGCTTAGATTCTCGGGGGGAGTCCTACGAGCAGTACTTC. Its translation is CASSLDSRGESYEQYF.